This TCR beta chain was documented in a study of blood T cell repertoires in COVID-19. On the study more broadly: The United States, Italy and Spain supplied acute and convalescent COVID-19 samples.

Enrollees, about 18 to 95 years old, lived in 24 US areas. All recovered Cohort 3 donors got two negative PCRs, got clearance, or saw symptom resolution. Trimming at V came to 6 bases and at J to 5 bases, leaving 6 bases not matched to a gene. The germline gives CDR1 SNHLY, CDR2 FYNNEI. This CDR3 has 14 amino acids. Original data processing: Nucleated cell counts were estimated from reference gene primer amplification. Sequencing was performed with immunoSEQ multiplex PCR; in TCRdb, only in-frame clones are kept and a portion is missing. The DNA gave D and trimming, while V, J and clone size come from that table. The table records 370,000 or so clones, about 87% of them present only once.

Input material: PBMCs or T cells enriched from blood (not recorded which). The receptor was isolated from a man younger than 40 who had recovered from COVID-19. The chain uses TRBV2 and TRBJ1-2; TRBD1 aligns across 10 bases. The CDR3 sequence: CASSGQGEGYGYTF. The CDR3 DNA is TGTGCCAGCAGCGGACAGGGGGAAGGTTATGGCTACACCTTC. Together with reference TRBV2 and TRBJ1-2, the CDR3 gives the full variable domain: EPEVTQTPSHQVTQMGQEVILRCVPISNHLYFYWYRQILGQKVEFLVSFYNNEISEKSEIFDDQFSVERPDGSNFTLKIRSTKLEDSAMYFCASSGQGEGYGYTFGSGTRLTVV.